This T cell receptor (beta chain) originates from a study of shared clonotypes between healthy human individuals (TCRdb year 2020). Study-level background: A couple of women and a few men aged 18 to 49 years were included in the cohort. Per donor, three plates each were used for CD4 naive and CD4 memory, two for CD8 naive, and one for CD8 memory. To increase sequencing depth and limit assay-specific biases, different laboratories used diverse techniques to prepare libraries and sequence TCR repertoires. To estimate repertoire size and how much clonotypes are shared between individuals, the study performed deep sequencing of blood TCR repertoires from roughly five healthy adults. Between about 0.94 and 10 billion PBMCs per donor were obtained by leukapheresis.

Study-level results and caveats: Rarefaction of sorted-subset datasets indicated incomplete sequencing despite the large sequencing depth. Clonotypes shared by all four sorted-subset donors showed higher generation probabilities than non-shared clonotypes. The small number of donors limited the genetic and exposure-history diversity represented. Only blood was sampled, and tissue TCR repertoires likely differ from those in blood. Sharing across several donors was observed for around 4.8% of naive CD4, under 4% of naive CD8, over 2% of memory CD4, and about 0.38% of memory CD8 clonotypes. Larger estimated clonotype richness was generally found for naive subsets than for memory subsets. Pairwise subsampling led to the expectation that sequencing depth would affect the degree of clonotype sharing among donors.

The donors were healthy, HIV-negative adults with no recently reported acute infections or vaccinations. Only Caucasian adults living in Nashville, Tennessee, USA were represented among the donors. CD4+ T cells were enriched by magnetic negative selection, after which naive cells were positively selected on CD45RA and the negative fraction was taken as the memory subset. Blood was collected by leukapheresis, and PBMCs were isolated by Ficoll-Histopaque density gradient centrifugation and then cryopreserved in liquid nitrogen vapor phase. Analytical flow cytometry was used to check the purity and quantity of each magnetically sorted T cell population. Each sorted fraction had its genomic DNA isolated and then quantified by UV absorbance on a Nanodrop 2000c. This clone was observed a single time. Its antigen is not yet known. Base qualities were left out, and no much larger clone turns up one base away.

From the cysteine up to the phenylalanine, the CDR3 has a length of 14 residues. Only the CDR3 part of the read is kept: 42 bases, read in frame from the first base. CDR1 and CDR2, per the germline V gene, are SGHRS and YFSETQ. V loses 5 bases, J loses 1 base, and the germline ends lie 12 bases apart. Using the deep immunoSEQ assay, multiplex PCR amplified TCR CDR3 regions from genomic DNA. Extracted genomic DNA from each cell subset was distributed evenly across all wells of several immunoSEQ 96-well plates, and each plate was treated as a replicate. For sorted subsets, approximately 210 ng genomic DNA, equal to some 28,000 T cell genomes, was loaded into each replicate PCR. Purified libraries were measured with a Qubit 3.0 fluorometer, size-checked on a Bioanalyzer 2100, and measured again with the KAPA Library Quantification kit. Each immunoSEQ 96-well plate was sequenced on its own single-read 150-cycle Illumina NextSeq 550 flow cell. The study's processing was this. The immunoSEQ output contained only junctional sequences without quality scores, so filtering could not match that applied to full-length reads. Sequences were annotated with PyIR, a Python wrapper for IgBLAST v1.9, and V/J genes and CDR3 were assigned using IMGT germline references. Reads were removed for weak V/J assignments (E-value above 1e-6), missing CDR3, stop codons, out-of-frame junctions, or ambiguous translated residues. V3J clonotypes were defined as sequences sharing the same inferred V gene, J gene, and CDR3 amino acid sequence. Percentage overlap between repertoires was computed as shared unique clonotypes divided by the size of the smaller repertoire. Richness of each repertoire was evaluated using RTK rarefaction, the Chao1 estimator, and Recon v2.1 estimates of unobserved clonotypes. Generation probabilities were computed with OLGA for all TCRbeta clonotypes obtained by the gDNA method from a few donors. Sourced from immuneACCESS, this table was stored by TCRdb with only in-frame sequences that have V and J called. A share of the clones is absent; for the studies checked, an unresolved V gene accounts for under half, and the remainder has no known explanation. V and J calls and clone size follow that table, whereas D and trimming were derived from the DNA. This sample is represented by about 960,000 clones; approximately 76% of them were singletons. Approximately 1.5% of the sample is taken by the ten largest.

The chain joins TRBV5-1 to TRBJ1-1; TRBD1 is a possible D gene, resting on 5 matching bases. The sequence was collected from a man younger than 30 in good health. The sequencing sample was made of memory CD4+ T cells sorted from blood. The sample's cell subset or site label, decoded: CD45RA-negative fraction. The bases read TGCGCCAGCAGGGACGGGACGGGGAACACTGAAGCTTTCTTT. Its protein reads: CASRDGTGNTEAFF. Beyond the CDR3, the reference TRBV5-1 and TRBJ1-1 genes provide the residues; the full variable domain reads: KAGVTQTPRYLIKTRGQQVTLSCSPISGHRSVSWYQQTPGQGLQFLFEYFSETQRNKGNFPGRFSGRQFSNSRSEMNVSTLELGDSALYLCASRDGTGNTEAFFGQGTRLTVV.